This TCR beta chain was recorded in a study of blood T cells in healthy people across ages (dated by TCRdb to the mid-2010s). Notes on the research overall: In model experiments, roughly one uniquely barcoded TCR beta cDNA molecule per two T cells was captured by template switching. The study measured age-related changes in TCR beta repertoire diversity using deep sequencing normalized with unique cDNA molecular identifiers. Four age groups were formed from the donors: young (average approximately 15 years), middle-aged (approximately 39), aged (roughly 59) and long-lived (roughly 81). To avoid experimental bias, donors of different ages were distributed randomly across sequencing lanes. The study analyzed two additional independent replicas of 1 million unique cDNA reads from the same blood draw for two donors, one aged 18 to 30 and one aged 80 or older.

Based on the germline V gene, the CDR1 and CDR2 sequences are LGHNA and YSLEER. Trimming at the junction amounts to 6 bases on V and 10 bases on J, and the germline ends lie 16 bases apart. There are 14 amino acids in the CDR3, from cysteine to phenylalanine inclusive. Kept here is only the CDR3 DNA, which spans 42 bases and is read in frame from base 1. Broader findings and caveats from the paper: Compared with the aged group, more naive CD4+ T cells, fewer expanded clones and increased TCR diversity were shown by the long-lived group, suggesting age selection. Observed TCR beta diversity correlated strongly with the percentage of naive T cells measured by flow cytometry. Estimates of total diversity from one million sequenced T cells were regarded as lower bounds and underestimates. As age increased, observed TCR beta diversity per million T cells dropped in a roughly linear way, and a significant reduction was already evident by age approximately 40. Because profiling used bulk unsorted PBMCs, naive and antigen-experienced compartments could not be compared conclusively. Donor CMV infection status was unknown, potentially confounding age-related changes in expanded clonotypes.

Donors were a few dozen systemically healthy Caucasian individuals from Russia aged roughly 6 to 95 years. Each donor gave ten milliliters of peripheral blood, drawn into EDTA-treated Vacutainer tubes. Ficoll-Paque density-gradient centrifugation was used to isolate PBMCs, with at least 7 million obtained per sample. Trizol reagent was used to extract total RNA from the PBMCs, yielding at least 6 micrograms per sample. The percentages of naive CD45RAhigh/CD27high T cells were determined by flow cytometry on a PBMC aliquot from every donor. The method behind the library was 5' RACE. TCRdb records Illumina HiSeq 2500 as the sequencer. The second PCR ran for about 6 to 12 cycles and used a J-beta primer mix along with a sample-barcoded 5' primer. Each TCR beta cDNA molecule received a unique molecular identifier from a template-switch 5' adaptor carrying 12 random nucleotides. At least 3 million CDR3-containing paired-end reads were obtained from each sample. All of the RNA was converted into first-strand cDNA using the Mint cDNA synthesis kit, with a TRBC-specific oligonucleotide serving as the primer. Following uracil-DNA glycosylase treatment, a first 18-cycle PCR with universal primers M1SS and BC2_uni_R was performed on all cDNA. Concerning the study's data processing: Normalization of each sample was performed by random selection of 1 million high-quality reads, each carrying a distinct molecular identifier. Instead of being binned into consensus sequences, reads with shared molecular identifiers were discarded. MiTCR, set to a Q25 quality threshold and the strictest error-elimination algorithm, was used for CDR3 identification, clonotype clustering and error correction. A nonparametric unseen species model using Euler transformation provided a lower-bound estimate of total TCR beta diversity. The public reads were reanalyzed by TCRdb: fastp trimming at Q25, MiXCR alignment, in-frame beta chains only. Rows are combined by CDR3 protein, so each entry shows the most common genes and DNA. The V and J calls reflect TCRdb's pipeline rather than the authors' work. Within this sample are over 1,300,000 distinct CDR3 sequences, with 45% to 70% of them counted one time only. 5% to 7% of the sample is in the top ten clones.

In the case of this clonotype: This receptor's antigen is unknown. No base qualities exist here, and no much larger clone lies one base off it.

The sequence was obtained from a man aged 18 to 29 in good health. The chain couples TRBV4-3 to TRBJ1-6, with TRBD1 tentatively as D gene (5 bases match). Sample: blood. The nucleotide sequence is given as TGCGCCAGCAGGGGGAAACAGGACGGCTCACCCCTCCACTTT. Protein translation: CASRGKQDGSPLHF.